This T cell receptor beta chain emerged from a study of OX40 agonist ivuxolimab in advanced cancers. The assay was immunoSEQ multiplex PCR, and TCRdb's table has in-frame clones only and misses some. The sample holds 25,000 to 30,000 clones, 83% seen once. Between the trimmed V and J ends, which lost 2 bases and 0 bases, there was a span of 12 bases. CDR3 size: 16 residues. Germline lookup yields CDR1 SGHVS and CDR2 FQNEAQ. This receptor was identified in an adult with an advanced solid tumor such as melanoma, head and neck, liver or kidney cancer. This chain joins TRBV7-8 and TRBJ2-3; the D gene is possibly TRBD2 (5 bases). The sample here was CD4+ or CD8+ T cells sorted from blood, taken in a trial of the OX40 agonist ivuxolimab. The chain's CDR3 is CASSLPGLLSTDTQYF. The CDR3 nucleotides are TGTGCCAGCAGCTTACCCGGACTTCTAAGCACAGATACGCAGTATTTT.